This TCR beta chain was sequenced for a study of cytomegalovirus exposure and HLA in healthy donors. Details on this clone: Its antigen is undetermined.

The study's findings and limits: Earlier results showed most TCR beta V segments being productive about 87% or about 30% of the time. Based on reports, TCR beta sequences accurately predicted HLA-A and HLA-B alleles for most subjects. Researchers had no immune exposure information except CMV serostatus available.

The CDR3 totals 18 residues. Germline V gene sequence: CDR1 SGHDT, CDR2 YYEEEE. V lost 4 bases, J lost 1 base, and 10 bases stayed unmatched. Vbeta (60) and Jbeta (13) primers were used in the PCR. Measured with immunoSEQ multiplex PCR; TCRdb has only the in-frame clones, and not every one. The table shows about 99,000 clones, with over 9.5% occurring only once. The clonotype originates from a man in his forties in good health and CMV-seropositive. Sequences were obtained from PBMCs. The chain links TRBV5-6 to TRBJ2-5; 13 bases are a match to TRBD2. CDR3 region: CASSPVGLAGYFQETQYF. As DNA, the CDR3 is TGTGCCAGCAGCCCGGTGGGACTAGCGGGATACTTCCAAGAGACCCAGTACTTC.